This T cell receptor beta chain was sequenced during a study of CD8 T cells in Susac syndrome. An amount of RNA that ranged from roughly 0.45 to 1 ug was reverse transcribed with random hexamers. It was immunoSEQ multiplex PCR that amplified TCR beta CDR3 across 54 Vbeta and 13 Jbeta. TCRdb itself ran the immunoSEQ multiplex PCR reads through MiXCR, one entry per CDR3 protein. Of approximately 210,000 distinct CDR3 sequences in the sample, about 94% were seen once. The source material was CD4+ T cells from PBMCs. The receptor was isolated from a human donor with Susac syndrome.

CDR3 bases: TGTGCCAGCAGCCAAGTCCCAGGGTACATTCAGTACTTC. This gives the protein CASSQVPGYIQYF. The chain recombines TRBV3-1 with TRBJ2-4; D is perhaps TRBD1 (5 bases). V lost 1 base to trimming and J lost 8 bases, with 9 bases between them. Germline loops: CDR1 LGHDT, CDR2 YNNKEL (reference sequence). The CDR3 is 13 amino acids.